The 26 T cell receptor beta chains below all came from one sample that was sequenced in a study of tumor-infiltrating lymphocytes in primary liver carcinoma. Unsorted whole blood yielded the blood RNA, and germline DNA was also extracted. TCR beta cDNA was made from around 520 ng total RNA with a constant-region primer. Sequencing libraries for TCR beta derived from three nested multiplex PCR rounds that used slightly modified ARM-PCR. The two initial PCR rounds, about 9 cycles each, used TRBV1-TRBV30 forward and C-beta reverse primers. TCRdb itself ran the multiplex PCR reads through MiXCR, one entry per CDR3 protein. The sample has nearly 200,000 distinct CDR3 sequences; less than 75% are singletons. The sequenced sample was peripheral blood. The receptors here all came from a woman aged 55 to 70 with primary liver carcinoma and hepatitis B virus infection.

With respect to this clonotype: An end of the junction does not agree with germline; a read error may underlie this. The chain has TRBV5-1 and TRBJ2-7; D ambiguous. This CDR3 is built from 15 residues. Germline assignment: CDR1 SGHRS and CDR2 YFSETQ. The CDR3 nucleotides are TGCGCCAGCAGCACTACACAGCCTGGCTCCCACGAGCAGTACTTC. This sequence encodes CASSTTQPGSHEQYF.

The rearrangement uses TRBV12-3 or TRBV12-4 and TRBJ2-1, with D perhaps TRBD1 (5 bases). The CDR3 contains 15 residues. V lost 4 bases and J 8 bases, leaving 18 bases between the germline ends. The CDR3 protein is CASSSRDPSQYEQFF. The CDR3 bases are TGTGCCAGCAGTTCCAGGGATCCGTCACAATATGAGCAGTTCTTC.

CDR3 DNA: TGTGCCATCACTGGGACCGGGACAGCTCAATCTGGGGCCAACGTCCTGACTTTC. Translating gives CAITGTGTAQSGANVLTF. J is TRBJ2-6 and V is TRBV10-3; 7 nucleotides match TRBD1. Germline V lookup: CDR1 ENHRY, CDR2 SYGVKD. J gave up 1 base and V 7 bases, and 13 bases lay outside the gene matches. CDR3 length equals 18 residues.

This clonotype came up many times. The chain has TRBV4-1 and TRBJ2-1, with 9 bases that match TRBD2. Germline-derived CDR1 and CDR2 are MGHRA and YSYEKL. V dropped 2 bases and J dropped 5; count of bases not matched to a gene: 10. The CDR3 length is 17 residues. The CDR3 DNA follows: TGCGCCAGCAGCCAATACTCTAGCGGGGATGGGGACAATGAGCAGTTCTTC. Amino acids: CASSQYSSGDGDNEQFF.

V is TRBV5-1 and J is TRBJ2-2; 7 bases fit TRBD1. V trimming: 2 bases; J trimming: 5 bases; junction bases outside the gene matches: 9. Germline V CDR1 and CDR2: SGHRS, YFSETQ. The CDR3 sequence is 16 residues long. The CDR3 protein is CASSFSRGLRTGELFF. CDR3 bases: TGCGCCAGCAGCTTTTCTAGGGGGCTACGGACCGGGGAGCTGTTTTTT.

A note on this clonotype: It may be a read error: a sequence one base away is much more abundant. This chain joins TRBV12-3 or TRBV12-4 and TRBJ2-2; D perhaps matches TRBD1 (5 bases). The V and J ends lost 3 bases and 8 bases respectively, with 19 bases between them. The CDR3 is 16 residues long. CDR3 sequence (DNA): TGTGCCAGCAGTTTCAACAGGCCGACCGATGGGGGGGAGCTGTTTTTT. Translating it yields CASSFNRPTDGGELFF.

V and J are TRBV28 and TRBJ1-2, with D perhaps TRBD1 (6 bases). The CDR3 runs 16 residues. Germline values: CDR1 MDHEN, CDR2 SYDVKM. Trimming pared 6 bases from V and 3 bases from J, leaving 20 bases between. DNA of the CDR3: TGTGCCAGCAGACCACTTCCCGGGACAAGGTACTATGGCTACACCTTC. Amino acid sequence: CASRPLPGTRYYGYTF.

In its sample, this clonotype was seen many times. The rearrangement uses TRBV11-2 and TRBJ1-6; D is perhaps TRBD1 (6 bases). The V gene's germline CDR1 is SGHAT and CDR2 FQNNGV. Trimming stripped 8 bases from V and 7 bases from J, with 15 bases between. The CDR3 runs 14 residues. The CDR3 reads CASGGQIFNSPLHF. Written as DNA, the CDR3 is TGTGCCAGCGGAGGACAGATCTTCAATTCACCCCTCCACTTT.

For this clonotype: At one of its ends the junction is not consistent with the germline gene, which may arise from a read error. The chain carries TRBV29-1 and TRBJ2-2; TRBD2 matches 13 bases. The CDR3 is 15 amino acids. Per the germline V gene, CDR1 is SQVTM and CDR2 is ANQGSEA. The CDR3, as DNA: TGCGGCGTTGCCGGGGGACTAGCGGGAACCGGGGAGCTGTTTTTT. Its translation: CGVAGGLAGTGELFF.

This clonotype has only a few counts. This CDR3 fails to terminate in the conserved phenylalanine or tryptophan, so it likely reflects a read error. No DNA is shown, since the ends of the CDR3 on it are uncertain; the CDR3 is the one TCRdb lists. This rearrangement joins TRBV11-2 to TRBJ2-1; the table's D call, TRBD1, was not checked against the DNA. CDR1 and CDR2 (germline): SGHAT, FQNNGV. Inclusive of both ends, the CDR3 amounts to 11 amino acids. CDR3 amino acids: CASSLDGSPFL.

A remark on this clonotype: Compared with germline, one end of the junction differs, possibly owing to a read error. This chain uses TRBV29-1 with TRBJ2-6, with a weak D call TRBD2 (6 bases). The CDR3 consists of 16 residues. Germline-derived CDR1 and CDR2 are SQVTM and ANQGSEA. The CDR3, as DNA: TGCAGCGTTCATCTGGGAGGAGTATCTGGGGCCAACGTCCTGACCTTC. Translating it yields CSVHLGGVSGANVLTF.

As to this clonotype: This may arise from a read error, as a much more abundant clone is one base away. The rearrangement uses TRBV12-3 or TRBV12-4 and TRBJ1-5; D remains unclear. V dropped 7 bases and J dropped 6 bases, with 13 bases sitting between them. The CDR3 is 13 residues long. CDR3 DNA sequence: TGTGCCAGCATCCGATTGAGCGTTCAGCCCCAGCATTTT. Protein: CASIRLSVQPQHF.

This clonotype occurred once. A much larger clone lies one base from this, so it may be a read error. This chain joins TRBV12-3 or TRBV12-4 and TRBJ2-7; D might be TRBD2 (5 bases). The CDR3 loop spans 12 amino acids. Deletions cut 2 bases from V and 6 bases from J, with 8 bases between. CDR3 bases: TGTGCCAGCAGTTTATGGGGAGTCGAGCAGTACTTC. Its protein product is CASSLWGVEQYF.

CDR3 in DNA: TGTGCAGGCGACGACCGGCTAGCGGTAGGGCCGGAGACCCAGTACTTC. It translates to CAGDDRLAVGPETQYF. The genes are TRBV21-1 and TRBJ2-5; TRBD2, as called in the table, went unchecked against the DNA. TRBV21-1 is labeled a pseudogene. CDR3 length: 16 amino acids.

This clonotype has a handful of counts. This chain uses TRBV20-1 with TRBJ1-2; 7 bases map to TRBD1. V trimming: 6 bases; J trimming: 2 bases; junction bases outside the gene matches: 3. Germline assignment: CDR1 DFQATT and CDR2 SNEGSKA (reference sequence). The CDR3 has 12 amino acids. CDR3 nucleotides: TGCAGTGCCCCACAGGGGAACTATGGCTACACCTTC. Its protein product is CSAPQGNYGYTF.

About this clonotype: Being one base from a much bigger clone, this may be a read error. J is TRBJ2-1 and V is TRBV4-1, with TRBD2 matching 9 bases. The CDR3 covers 15 residues. From germline, CDR1 is MGHRA and CDR2 YSYEKL. CDR3 sequence reads: CTSSQGTSWGTEQFF. The CDR3 nucleotides read TGCACCAGCAGCCAAGGGACTAGCTGGGGAACGGAGCAGTTCTTC.

This clonotype qualifies as medium-sized. The CDR3 nucleotides read TGTGCCAGCAGCCCTAGAATGAACACTGAAGCTTTCTTT. This encodes CASSPRMNTEAFF. The V gene is TRBV5-4, the J gene TRBJ1-1; no firm D call. Germline V CDR1 and CDR2: SGHNT, YYREEE (reference sequence). This CDR3 is built from 13 residues. Trimming took 4 bases from V and 0 from J, leaving 7 bases between them.

Turning to this clonotype: This may stem from a read error, because a much larger clone lies one nucleotide away. This chain uses TRBV10-3 with TRBJ1-1; the D is unclear. The length of the CDR3 is 14 residues. Germline V gene sequence: CDR1 ENHRY, CDR2 SYGVKD. Trimming removed 0 bases from V and 5 bases from J, with 10 bases in between. The CDR3 here is CAISESVDGTEAFF. In DNA, the CDR3 is TGTGCCATCAGTGAGTCGGTGGATGGGACTGAAGCTTTCTTT.

This chain links TRBV6-1 with TRBJ2-5, with 7 bases matching TRBD2. This CDR3 region has 16 residues. Germline CDR1 is MNHNS and CDR2 is SASEGT. CDR3: CASHSAGGRYGETQYF. The CDR3 DNA reads as TGTGCTAGCCACTCAGCTGGCGGGAGATATGGGGAGACCCAGTACTTC.

As to this clonotype: A much larger clone sits a single nucleotide away, making a read error possible. The chain links TRBV29-1 to TRBJ2-5; either TRBD1 or TRBD2 may fit D (6 bases each). There are 14 residues in the CDR3. Germline-derived CDR1 and CDR2 are SQVTM and ANQGSEA. CDR3 residues: CSVVGGSGPEAQYF. CDR3 in DNA: TGCAGCGTTGTAGGGGGGTCTGGTCCAGAGGCCCAGTACTTC.

On this clonotype itself: This may stem from a read error, because a much larger clone lies one nucleotide away. This chain connects TRBV4-1 to TRBJ2-5; D may correspond to TRBD1 or TRBD2 (5 bases each). Germline values: CDR1 MGHRA, CDR2 YSYEKL. This CDR3 spans 14 amino acids. CDR3 bases: TGCACCAGCAGCCCCGGGGCGGTCGGGCAGACCCAGTACTTC. It codes for CTSSPGAVGQTQYF.

The V and J genes are TRBV12-3 or TRBV12-4 and TRBJ2-5, with D hard to call. Trimming shortened V by 9 bases and J by 8 bases, and 19 bases separated the two germline ends. The CDR3 loop spans 13 amino acids. The CDR3 spells CASSPILIGTQYF. DNA for the CDR3: TGTGCCAGTAGCCCCATTCTAATAGGCACCCAGTACTTC.

As to this clonotype: With a much larger clone just one base away, this may be a read error. The chain has TRBV6-5 and TRBJ2-5; D may be TRBD1 (6 bases). The V end lost 7 bases, the J end lost 4 bases, and 19 bases lay between the germline ends. Looked up from germline, CDR1 is MNHEY and CDR2 is SVGAGI. The CDR3 extends over 15 amino acids. The CDR3 region has the DNA TGTGCCAGCAACCCAGGGGTTGGGCTTCCAGAGACCCAGTACTTC. It codes for CASNPGVGLPETQYF.

In the case of this clonotype: This sequence may be a read error, since a much larger clone differs from it by one base. Since the CDR3 does not end with the conserved phenylalanine or tryptophan, this likely comes from a read error. This rearrangement joins TRBV4-1 to TRBJ1-2; TRBD1 might be the D (6 bases). Deletions cut 1 base from V and 4 bases from J, with 13 bases between. CDR3 length equals 15 residues. Germline V lookup: CDR1 MGHRA, CDR2 YSYEKL. The CDR3 sequence: CASSQGMQGLYGYTL. CDR3 in DNA: TGCGCCAGCAGCCAAGGAATGCAGGGGCTCTATGGCTACACCCTC.

In regard to this clonotype: A junction boundary mismatches the germline segment, possibly from a read error. The V call is TRBV11-2, the J call TRBJ2-2, with unresolved D. Germline loops: CDR1 SGHAT, CDR2 FQNNGV. CDR3 length equals 11 residues. The CDR3 nucleotides read TGTGCCAACAGCCCTAGAGGGGAGCTGTTTTTT. It codes for CANSPRGELFF.

In regard to this clonotype: It may be a read error: a sequence one base away is much more abundant. The chain uses TRBV12-3 or TRBV12-4 and TRBJ2-3; 7 bases fit TRBD1. The CDR3 is made up of 14 amino acids. CDR3 loop: CVSTLTGRTDTQYF. The CDR3, as DNA: TGTGTCAGCACCTTGACAGGGCGCACAGATACGCAGTATTTT.